The 15 T cell receptor beta chains presented below share a single source sample, sequenced in a study of early T cells in non-severe SARS-CoV-2 infection. TCRdb re-analysed the 5' RACE reads in MiXCR, keeping a single row per CDR3 protein. The sample shows under 85,000 distinct CDR3 sequences, about 12% of them seen only once. The sample was whole blood, taken at baseline. Source of these receptors: an adult who was a healthcare worker with PCR-confirmed SARS-CoV-2 infection or an uninfected control (not recorded which). The donor label of this sample is uncertain.

This clonotype was seen many times. The chain couples TRBV7-6 to TRBJ1-1, with D unclear. This CDR3 has 15 amino acids. Germline CDR1 SGHVS, CDR2 FNYEAQ. V lost 4 bases and J 1 base, leaving 13 bases between the germline ends. The CDR3 DNA reads TGTGCCAGCAGCTCACGACACGACGGGAACACTGAAGCTTTCTTT. Protein sequence: CASSSRHDGNTEAFF.

The chain carries TRBV7-2 and TRBJ2-4, with D perhaps TRBD2 (6 bases). Trimming removed 0 bases at V and 8 bases at J, with 11 bases between. The CDR3 is 14 residues long. The germline gives CDR1 SGHTA, CDR2 FQGNSA. The CDR3 nucleotides read TGTGCCAGCAGCTTAGCAGCGGGTCGGGACATTCAGTACTTC. This gives the protein CASSLAAGRDIQYF.

This clonotype was counted only a few times. The junction departs from the called germline gene at one end, perhaps through a read error. This chain uses TRBV6-6 with TRBJ1-6, with 8 bases that match TRBD1. Germline V CDR1 and CDR2: MNHNY, SVGAGI (reference sequence). This CDR3 has 15 residues. CDR3 sequence (DNA): TGTGTCAGCAGCGCGACAGGGGCCCATAATTCACCCCTCCACTTT. It encodes CVSSATGAHNSPLHF.

This clonotype was counted between two and nine times. The chain uses TRBV2 and TRBJ1-5; 10 nucleotides align to TRBD1. The junction had 4 bases not matched to a gene; V was cut back by 6 bases and J by 2 bases. This CDR3 is 15 amino acids long. CDR1 and CDR2 (germline): SNHLY, FYNNEI. The CDR3 is CASRAGTGGNQPQHF. CDR3 DNA: TGTGCCAGCAGAGCCGGGACAGGGGGCAATCAGCCCCAGCATTTT.

This clonotype appeared a few times. V is TRBV12-3 or TRBV12-4 and J is TRBJ2-7; perhaps TRBD2 as D (7 bases). The CDR3 runs 14 residues. The V gene lost 6 bases and the J gene lost 4 bases, with 16 bases spanning the gap. CDR3 in amino acids: CASSRGGDRYEQYF. CDR3 DNA sequence: TGTGCCAGCAGCCGAGGGGGGGACCGGTACGAGCAGTACTTC.

The DNA of the CDR3 is TGTGCCAGCAGCTGGCTGGACAGGCCCGGAAACACCATATATTTT. Translation gives CASSWLDRPGNTIYF. This chain joins TRBV7-2 and TRBJ1-3, with 7 bases matching TRBD1. In germline, CDR1 is SGHTA, CDR2 FQGNSA. The V and J ends lost 4 bases and 4 bases, in that order; junction bases with no gene match: 7. The CDR3 is made up of 15 amino acids. The complete variable domain, with remaining parts taken from reference TRBV7-2 and TRBJ1-3, reads GAGVSQSPSNKVTEKGKDVELRCDPISGHTALYWYRQSLGQGLEFLIYFQGNSAPDKSGLPSDRFSAERTGGSVSTLTIQRTQQEDSAVYLCASSWLDRPGNTIYFGEGSWLTVV.

At least ten counts were recorded for this clonotype. V is TRBV7-2 and J is TRBJ2-2; TRBD2 is a possible D gene (6 bases). The germline V gene has CDR1 SGHTA and CDR2 FQGNSA. Between the trimmed V and J ends, which lost 4 bases and 4 bases, there was a span of 25 bases. This CDR3 has 19 amino acids. CDR3 residues: CASSSRTGAIYFGTGELFF. CDR3 bases: TGTGCCAGCAGCTCCCGTACGGGAGCGATTTATTTTGGCACCGGGGAGCTGTTTTTT.

This chain joins TRBV7-2 and TRBJ2-5; D is unclear. This CDR3 contains 15 residues. Germline CDR1 is SGHTA and CDR2 is FQGNSA. V was pared by 2 bases and J by 3 bases, with 13 bases between. CDR3 nucleotide sequence: TGTGCCAGCAGCTTATACCCGTTGGCGGAAGAGACCCAGTACTTC. It is translated as CASSLYPLAEETQYF.

The count of this clonotype is one. This chain joins TRBV9 and TRBJ2-2; a weak D match, TRBD2 (6 bases). The CDR3 length is 15 residues. V lost 3 bases and J lost 7, with 16 bases in between. Per germline, CDR1 SGDLS and CDR2 YYNGEE. CDR3 bases: TGTGCCAGCAGCGGACCGACTAGTATAGTCGGGGAGCTGTTTTTT. It is translated as CASSGPTSIVGELFF.

This clonotype has ten or more counts. J is TRBJ2-1 and V is TRBV4-1; D remains unclear. V was cut by 0 bases and J by 5 bases, with 14 bases left in between. The germline V gene encodes CDR1 MGHRA and CDR2 YSYEKL. CDR3 length: 16 residues. The CDR3 sequence is CASSQDRVFSNNEQFF. CDR3 bases: TGCGCCAGCAGCCAAGATCGTGTCTTTTCCAACAATGAGCAGTTCTTC.

This clonotype was detected ten times or more. This rearrangement joins TRBV10-2 to TRBJ2-5; D not resolved. CDR1 WSHSY and CDR2 SAAADI come from the germline V gene. There are 17 residues in the CDR3. V was cut by 0 bases and J by 1 base, with 15 bases left in between. CDR3 sequence reads: CASSESNFGLRQETQYF. CDR3 DNA sequence: TGCGCCAGCAGTGAGTCGAACTTTGGCCTGCGCCAAGAGACCCAGTACTTC.

This chain links TRBV24-1 with TRBJ2-1; D is perhaps TRBD1 or TRBD2 (5 bases each). CDR1 is KGHDR and CDR2 is SFDVKD in the germline V gene. The CDR3 is 15 residues long. The V end was cut by 3 bases, the J end by 7 bases, with 15 bases between. The CDR3 coding sequence is TGTGCCACCAGTGATCCCGGGACGCCCAGGAATGAGCAGTTCTTC. This translates into CATSDPGTPRNEQFF.

The V call is TRBV21-1, the J call TRBJ1-1; TRBD1 reflects the table's D call only, with no check against the DNA. TRBV21-1 represents a pseudogene. This CDR3 is built from 17 residues. This CDR3 reads CASGGGLQAPAGTEAFF. Written as DNA, the CDR3 is TGTGCCAGCGGGGGCGGGCTGCAGGCCCCAGCGGGTACTGAAGCTTTCTTT.

This clonotype was counted a few times. The rearrangement uses TRBV4-1 and TRBJ2-2; D is ambiguous. The V and J ends lost 1 base and 2 bases respectively, with 8 bases between them. Germline V gene data show CDR1 as MGHRA and CDR2 as YSYEKL. The length of the CDR3 is 15 residues. The CDR3 DNA sequence: TGCGCCAGCAGCCAAGCCCCTCTAAACACCGGGGAGCTGTTTTTT. Translating it yields CASSQAPLNTGELFF.

This clonotype was detected ten times or more. The CDR3 DNA sequence: TGTGCCAGCAGCCGGGCCCCTGGCACAGATACGCAGTATTTT. Its translation is CASSRAPGTDTQYF. The chain is built from TRBV7-3 and TRBJ2-3, with D unclear. The CDR3 is 14 residues long. Germline V gives CDR1 SGHTA, CDR2 FQGTGA. Between the trimmed V and J ends, which lost 5 bases and 1 base, there was a span of 10 bases. Complete variable domain (other parts from reference TRBV7-3 and TRBJ2-3): GAGVSQTPSNKVTEKGKYVELRCDPISGHTALYWYRQSLGQGPEFLIYFQGTGAADDSGLPNDRFFAVRPEGSVSTLKIQRTERGDSAVYLCASSRAPGTDTQYFGPGTRLTVL.